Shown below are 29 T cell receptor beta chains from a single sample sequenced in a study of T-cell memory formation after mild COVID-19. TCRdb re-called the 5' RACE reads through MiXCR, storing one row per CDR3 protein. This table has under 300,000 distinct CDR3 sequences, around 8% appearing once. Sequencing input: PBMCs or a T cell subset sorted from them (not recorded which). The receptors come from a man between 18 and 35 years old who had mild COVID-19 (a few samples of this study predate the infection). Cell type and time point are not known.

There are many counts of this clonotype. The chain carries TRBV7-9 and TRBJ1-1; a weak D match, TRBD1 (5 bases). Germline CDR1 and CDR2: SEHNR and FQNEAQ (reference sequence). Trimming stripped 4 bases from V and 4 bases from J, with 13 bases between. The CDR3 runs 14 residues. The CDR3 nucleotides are TGTGCCAGCAGCTCGAAACAGGAATTCACTGAAGCTTTCTTT. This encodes CASSSKQEFTEAFF.

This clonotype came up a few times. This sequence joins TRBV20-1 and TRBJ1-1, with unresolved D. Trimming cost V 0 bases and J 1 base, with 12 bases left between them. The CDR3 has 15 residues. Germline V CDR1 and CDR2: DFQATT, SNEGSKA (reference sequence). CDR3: CSARDPQERNTEAFF. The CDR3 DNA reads TGCAGTGCTAGAGATCCTCAGGAAAGGAACACTGAAGCTTTCTTT.

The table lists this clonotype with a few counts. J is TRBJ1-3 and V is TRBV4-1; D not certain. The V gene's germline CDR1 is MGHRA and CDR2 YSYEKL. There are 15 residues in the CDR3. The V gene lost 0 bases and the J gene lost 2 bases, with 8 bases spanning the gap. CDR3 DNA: TGCGCCAGCAGCCAAGATTTCGGCACTGGAAACACCATATATTTT. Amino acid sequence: CASSQDFGTGNTIYF.

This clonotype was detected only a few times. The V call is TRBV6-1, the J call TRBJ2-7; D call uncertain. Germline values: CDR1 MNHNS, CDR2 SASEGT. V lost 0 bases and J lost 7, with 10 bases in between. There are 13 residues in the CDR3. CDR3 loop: CASSEASPPEQYV. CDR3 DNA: TGTGCCAGCAGTGAAGCGAGTCCCCCGGAGCAGTACGTC.

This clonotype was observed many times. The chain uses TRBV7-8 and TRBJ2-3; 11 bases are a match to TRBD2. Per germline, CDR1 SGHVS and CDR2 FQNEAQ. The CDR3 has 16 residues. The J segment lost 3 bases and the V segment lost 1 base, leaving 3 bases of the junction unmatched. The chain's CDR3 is CASSLVAGGVTDTQYF. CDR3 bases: TGTGCCAGCAGCTTAGTAGCGGGGGGGGTAACAGATACGCAGTATTTT.

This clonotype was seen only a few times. The CDR3 nucleotides read TGTGCCAGCGGGGGAGGTGAAGCTTTCTTT. This encodes CASGGGEAFF. The chain recombines TRBV6-6 with TRBJ1-1; TRBD1 is a possible D gene (5 bases). CDR3 length: 10 amino acids. CDR1 MNHNY and CDR2 SVGAGI come from the germline V gene (reference sequence). V lost 8 bases and J lost 7, with 8 bases in between.

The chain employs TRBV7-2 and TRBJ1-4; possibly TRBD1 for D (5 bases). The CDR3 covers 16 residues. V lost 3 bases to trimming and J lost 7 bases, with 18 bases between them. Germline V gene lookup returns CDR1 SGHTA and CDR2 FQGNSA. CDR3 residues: CASSLGLDGNREKLFF. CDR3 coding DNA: TGTGCCAGCAGCTTGGGACTGGACGGGAATCGTGAAAAACTGTTTTTT.

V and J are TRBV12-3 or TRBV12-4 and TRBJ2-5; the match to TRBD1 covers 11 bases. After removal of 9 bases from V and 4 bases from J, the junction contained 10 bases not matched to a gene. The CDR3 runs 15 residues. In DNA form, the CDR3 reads TGTGCCAGTTTCCCGGGACAGGGGGGTTTAGAGACCCAGTACTTC. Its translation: CASFPGQGGLETQYF.

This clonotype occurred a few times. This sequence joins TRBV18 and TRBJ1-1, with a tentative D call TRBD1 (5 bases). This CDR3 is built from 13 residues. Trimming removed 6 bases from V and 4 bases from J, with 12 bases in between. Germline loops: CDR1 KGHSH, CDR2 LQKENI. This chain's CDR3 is CASSQRGSTEAFF. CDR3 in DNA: TGTGCCAGCTCCCAGCGGGGGTCCACTGAAGCTTTCTTT.

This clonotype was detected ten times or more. The CDR3 loop is CAITPGQGTGELFF. The CDR3 DNA reads TGTGCCATCACCCCGGGACAGGGGACCGGGGAGCTGTTTTTT. The chain employs TRBV10-3 and TRBJ2-2; 10 nucleotides line up with TRBD1. Per germline, CDR1 ENHRY and CDR2 SYGVKD. The CDR3 runs 14 residues. Trimming at V came to 7 bases and at J to 5 bases, leaving 4 bases not matched to a gene.

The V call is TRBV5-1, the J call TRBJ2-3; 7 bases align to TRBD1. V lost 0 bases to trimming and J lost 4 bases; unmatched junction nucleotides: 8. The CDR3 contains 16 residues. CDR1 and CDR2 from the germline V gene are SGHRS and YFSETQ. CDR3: CASSLEDRRTPDTQYF. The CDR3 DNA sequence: TGCGCCAGCAGCTTGGAGGACAGGCGTACTCCAGATACGCAGTATTTT.

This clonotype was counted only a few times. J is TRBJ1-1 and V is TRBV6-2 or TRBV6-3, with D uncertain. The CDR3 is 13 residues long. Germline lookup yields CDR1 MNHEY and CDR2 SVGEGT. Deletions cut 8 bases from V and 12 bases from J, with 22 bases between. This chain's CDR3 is CASAPMAPAETFF. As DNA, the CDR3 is TGTGCCAGCGCCCCAATGGCCCCCGCCGAAACTTTCTTT.

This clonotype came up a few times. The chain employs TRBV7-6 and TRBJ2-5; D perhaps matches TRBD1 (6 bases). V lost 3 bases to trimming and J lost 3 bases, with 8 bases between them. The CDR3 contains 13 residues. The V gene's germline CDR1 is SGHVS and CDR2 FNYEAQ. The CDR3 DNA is TGTGCCAGCAGCTTTTACAGGGAAGAGACCCAGTACTTC. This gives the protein CASSFYREETQYF. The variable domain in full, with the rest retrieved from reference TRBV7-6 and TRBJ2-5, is GAGVSQSPRYKVTKRGQDVALRCDPISGHVSLYWYRQALGQGPEFLTYFNYEAQQDKSGLPNDRFSAERPEGSISTLTIQRTEQRDSAMYRCASSFYREETQYFGPGTRLLVL.

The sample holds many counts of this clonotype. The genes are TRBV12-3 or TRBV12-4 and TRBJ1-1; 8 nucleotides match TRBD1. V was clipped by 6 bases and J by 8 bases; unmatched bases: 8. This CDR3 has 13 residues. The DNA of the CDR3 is TGTGCCAGCAGCCGAACCTGGACAGGGGAAGCTTTCTTT. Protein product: CASSRTWTGEAFF.

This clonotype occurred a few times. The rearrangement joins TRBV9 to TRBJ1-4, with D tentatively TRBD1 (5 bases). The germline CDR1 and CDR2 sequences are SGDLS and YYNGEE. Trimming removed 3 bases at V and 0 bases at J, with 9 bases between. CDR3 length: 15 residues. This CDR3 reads CASSARESTNEKLFF. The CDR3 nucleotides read TGTGCCAGCAGCGCCAGGGAATCAACTAATGAAAAACTGTTTTTT.

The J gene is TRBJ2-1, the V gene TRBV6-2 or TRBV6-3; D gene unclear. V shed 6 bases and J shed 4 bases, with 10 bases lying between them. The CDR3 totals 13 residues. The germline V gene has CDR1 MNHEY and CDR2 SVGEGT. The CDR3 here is CASRVAAYNEQFF. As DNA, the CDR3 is TGTGCCAGCAGAGTAGCCGCTTACAATGAGCAGTTCTTC.

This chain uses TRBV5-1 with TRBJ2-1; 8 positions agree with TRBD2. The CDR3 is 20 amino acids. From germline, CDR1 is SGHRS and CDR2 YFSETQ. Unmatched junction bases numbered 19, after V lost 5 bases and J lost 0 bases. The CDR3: CASSLPGGNTGTSSYNEQFF. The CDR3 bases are TGCGCCAGCAGTCTCCCGGGGGGAAACACAGGGACTAGCTCCTACAATGAGCAGTTCTTC.

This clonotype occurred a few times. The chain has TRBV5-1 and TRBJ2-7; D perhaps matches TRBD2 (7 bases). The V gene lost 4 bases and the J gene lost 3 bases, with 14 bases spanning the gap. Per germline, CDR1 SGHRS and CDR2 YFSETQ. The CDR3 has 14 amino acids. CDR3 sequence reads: CASSEGGAGYEQYF. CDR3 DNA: TGCGCCAGCAGCGAGGGGGGGGCCGGCTACGAGCAGTACTTC.

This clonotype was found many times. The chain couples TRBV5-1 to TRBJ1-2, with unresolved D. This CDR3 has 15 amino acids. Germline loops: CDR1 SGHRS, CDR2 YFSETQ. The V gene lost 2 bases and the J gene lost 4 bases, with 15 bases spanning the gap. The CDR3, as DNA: TGCGCCAGCAGCTTTGGGCAGCCTAGGGTCTATGGCTACACCTTC. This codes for CASSFGQPRVYGYTF.

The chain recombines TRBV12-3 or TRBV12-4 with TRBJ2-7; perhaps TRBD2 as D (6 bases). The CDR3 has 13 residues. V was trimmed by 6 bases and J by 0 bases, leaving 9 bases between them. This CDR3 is CASSYGSSYEQYF. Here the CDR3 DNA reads TGTGCCAGCAGCTACGGGAGCTCCTACGAGCAGTACTTC.

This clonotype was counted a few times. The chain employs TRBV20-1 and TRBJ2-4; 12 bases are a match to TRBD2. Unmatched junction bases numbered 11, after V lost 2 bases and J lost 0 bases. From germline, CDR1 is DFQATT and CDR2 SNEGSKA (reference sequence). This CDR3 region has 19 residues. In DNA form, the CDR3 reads TGCAGTGCTAGAAAACCGGGCACTAGCGGGGGGTTAGCCAAAAACATTCAGTACTTC. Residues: CSARKPGTSGGLAKNIQYF.

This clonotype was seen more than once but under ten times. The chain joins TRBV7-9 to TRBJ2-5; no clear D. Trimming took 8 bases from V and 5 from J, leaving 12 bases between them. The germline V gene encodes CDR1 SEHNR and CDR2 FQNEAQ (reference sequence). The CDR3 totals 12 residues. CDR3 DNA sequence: TGTGCCAGCGGTTGGAATCGGGAGACCCAGTACTTC. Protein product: CASGWNRETQYF.

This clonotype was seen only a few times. The CDR3 sequence is CASSDSGSRSYEQYF. CDR3 DNA sequence: TGTGCCAGCAGTGACAGCGGGAGCCGCTCCTACGAGCAGTACTTC. This chain links TRBV2 with TRBJ2-7, with 8 bases that match TRBD2. The CDR3 is made up of 15 amino acids. Looked up from germline, CDR1 is SNHLY and CDR2 is FYNNEI. J was trimmed by 0 bases and V by 3 bases; bases with no gene match: 4. Variable domain in full (rest from reference TRBV2 and TRBJ2-7): EPEVTQTPSHQVTQMGQEVILRCVPISNHLYFYWYRQILGQKVEFLVSFYNNEISEKSEIFDDQFSVERPDGSNFTLKIRSTKLEDSAMYFCASSDSGSRSYEQYFGPGTRLTVT.

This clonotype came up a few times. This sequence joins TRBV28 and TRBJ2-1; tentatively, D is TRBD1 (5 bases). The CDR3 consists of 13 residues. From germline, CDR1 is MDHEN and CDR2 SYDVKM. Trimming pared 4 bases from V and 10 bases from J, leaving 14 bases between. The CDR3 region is CASSSGAVLEQFF. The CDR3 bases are TGTGCCAGCAGTTCTGGGGCCGTCTTAGAGCAGTTCTTC.

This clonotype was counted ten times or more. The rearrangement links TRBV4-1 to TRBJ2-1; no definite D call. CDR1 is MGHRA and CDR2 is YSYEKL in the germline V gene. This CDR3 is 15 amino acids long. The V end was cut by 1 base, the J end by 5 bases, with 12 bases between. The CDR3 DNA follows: TGCGCCAGCAGCCAAGTCCGGATGTACCACAATGAGCAGTTCTTC. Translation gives CASSQVRMYHNEQFF.

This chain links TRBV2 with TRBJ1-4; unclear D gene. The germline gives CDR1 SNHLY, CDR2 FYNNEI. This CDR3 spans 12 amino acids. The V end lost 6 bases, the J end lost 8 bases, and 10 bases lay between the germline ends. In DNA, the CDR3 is TGTGCCAGCAGGAGGGTCAGGGAAAAACTGTTTTTT. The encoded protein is CASRRVREKLFF.

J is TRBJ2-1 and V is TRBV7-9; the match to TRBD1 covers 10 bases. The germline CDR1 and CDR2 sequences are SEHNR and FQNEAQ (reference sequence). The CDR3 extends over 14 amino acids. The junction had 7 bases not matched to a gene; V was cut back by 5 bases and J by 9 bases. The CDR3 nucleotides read TGTGCCAGCAGCGTCGGGACAGGGGACGTTGAGCAGTTCTTC. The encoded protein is CASSVGTGDVEQFF.

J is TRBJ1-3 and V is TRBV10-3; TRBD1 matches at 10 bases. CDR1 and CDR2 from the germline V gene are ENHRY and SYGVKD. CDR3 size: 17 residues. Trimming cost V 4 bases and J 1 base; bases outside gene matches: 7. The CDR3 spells CAISAPTGGLSGNTIYF. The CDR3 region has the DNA TGTGCCATCAGTGCCCCGACAGGGGGCTTGTCTGGAAACACCATATATTTT.

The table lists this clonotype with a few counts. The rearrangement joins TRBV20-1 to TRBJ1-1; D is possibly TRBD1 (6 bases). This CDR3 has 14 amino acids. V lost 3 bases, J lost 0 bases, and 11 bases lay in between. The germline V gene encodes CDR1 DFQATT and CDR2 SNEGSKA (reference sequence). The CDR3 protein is CSASGQYVNTEAFF. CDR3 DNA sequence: TGCAGTGCTAGTGGACAGTACGTGAACACTGAAGCTTTCTTT.